Each of the 22 T cell receptor beta chains below was sequenced from the same sample in a study of blood T cell repertoires in COVID-19. Only in-frame clones appear in the TCRdb table, and some are missing; sequencing was by immunoSEQ multiplex PCR. The data contain fewer than 250,000 clones, around four fifths of them singletons. The specimen sequenced was peripheral blood. All receptors come from a man in his sixties with COVID-19, enrolled during active disease.

This chain uses TRBV5-1 with TRBJ1-2, with 10 bases lining up with TRBD1. V lost 0 bases and J lost 8; bases outside the gene matches: 7. This CDR3 region has 15 residues. Germline values: CDR1 SGHRS, CDR2 YFSETQ. The CDR3 spells CASSLGTGGTDGYTF. DNA of the CDR3: TGCGCCAGCAGCTTGGGGACAGGGGGAACGGACGGCTACACCTTC. The variable domain in full, completed from reference TRBV5-1 and TRBJ1-2, reads KAGVTQTPRYLIKTRGQQVTLSCSPISGHRSVSWYQQTPGQGLQFLFEYFSETQRNKGNFPGRFSGRQFSNSRSEMNVSTLELGDSALYLCASSLGTGGTDGYTFGSGTRLTVV.

The J gene is TRBJ2-1, the V gene TRBV10-3; 9 bases agree with TRBD1. Germline CDR1 and CDR2: ENHRY and SYGVKD. The CDR3 spans 15 residues. The ends lost 6 bases at V and 5 bases at J; junction bases unmatched: 8. CDR3 sequence reads: CAIREGTGQHNEQFF. CDR3 DNA: TGTGCCATCAGGGAGGGGACAGGGCAACACAATGAGCAGTTCTTC.

The chain links TRBV7-2 to TRBJ2-1, with D tentatively TRBD2 (6 bases). V lost 5 bases and J 5 bases, leaving 10 bases between the germline ends. CDR3 length equals 13 residues. Germline V gene sequence: CDR1 SGHTA, CDR2 FQGNSA. The CDR3 here is CASSPRTNNEQFF. The CDR3 DNA is TGTGCCAGCAGCCCCAGGACTAACAATGAGCAGTTCTTC. Together with reference TRBV7-2 and TRBJ2-1, the CDR3 gives the full variable domain: GAGVSQSPSNKVTEKGKDVELRCDPISGHTALYWYRQSLGQGLEFLIYFQGNSAPDKSGLPSDRFSAERTGGSVSTLTIQRTQQEDSAVYLCASSPRTNNEQFFGPGTRLTVL.

The rearrangement joins TRBV6-6 to TRBJ2-4; possible D gene TRBD1, 6 bases. V was cut by 5 bases and J by 2 bases, with 10 bases left in between. The CDR3 contains 14 residues. CDR1 is MNHNY, CDR2 SVGAGI, per germline (reference sequence). CDR3 nucleotide sequence: TGTGCCAGCAGTCTACAGGGTTCCAAAAACATTCAGTACTTC. This gives the protein CASSLQGSKNIQYF.

The rearrangement joins TRBV10-3 to TRBJ1-2, with a tentative D call TRBD1 (6 bases). Germline V lookup: CDR1 ENHRY, CDR2 SYGVKD. The V and J ends lost 6 bases and 1 base respectively, with 12 bases between them. CDR3 length: 14 amino acids. The CDR3: CAISRTELNYGYTF. DNA for the CDR3: TGTGCCATCAGCAGGACAGAGCTTAACTATGGCTACACCTTC.

The sample holds one count of this clone. The rearrangement uses TRBV6-2 or TRBV6-3 and TRBJ1-1; D is uncertain. Germline V gene lookup returns CDR1 MNHEY and CDR2 SVGEGT. This CDR3 spans 13 amino acids. V was clipped by 2 bases and J by 10 bases, with 14 bases between them. The CDR3 bases are TGTGCCAGCAGTTACGATCTCCCTGGGCGAGCTTTCTTT. Its protein product is CASSYDLPGRAFF.

The gene calls are TRBV20-1 and TRBJ1-4; 7 bases align to TRBD1. The V gene end was trimmed by 3 bases and the J gene end by 7 bases; junction bases not matched to a gene: 5. The germline gives CDR1 DFQATT, CDR2 SNEGSKA (reference sequence). This CDR3 contains 13 residues. Here the CDR3 reads CSASRGQGEKLFF. The CDR3 DNA reads as TGCAGTGCTAGTAGGGGGCAAGGTGAAAAACTGTTTTTT.

This CDR3 reads CASSQQGEGNTIYF. The CDR3 region has the DNA TGCGCCAGCAGTCAACAGGGAGAGGGAAACACCATATATTTT. The chain uses TRBV5-1 and TRBJ1-3; tentative D call: TRBD1 (6 bases). The ends were cut back, 5 bases at V and 4 bases at J, with 13 bases in the middle. This CDR3 spans 14 amino acids. The germline CDR1 and CDR2 sequences are SGHRS and YFSETQ.

The chain has TRBV5-6 and TRBJ1-1; 8 bases are a match to TRBD1. Germline CDR1 and CDR2: SGHDT and YYEEEE. V trimming: 1 base; J trimming: 0 bases; junction bases outside the gene matches: 8. The CDR3 is 17 amino acids. The CDR3 DNA reads as TGTGCCAGCAGCTTGTGGGGACAGGAGTTAATGAACACTGAAGCTTTCTTT. Translating gives CASSLWGQELMNTEAFF.

The chain couples TRBV5-1 to TRBJ1-4; 7 bases match TRBD1. V was clipped by 0 bases and J by 5 bases; unmatched bases: 7. The CDR3 contains 16 residues. Germline V gene lookup returns CDR1 SGHRS and CDR2 YFSETQ. CDR3 sequence: CASSLGVGTDNEKLFF. The CDR3 coding sequence is TGCGCCAGCAGCTTGGGGGTAGGGACAGACAATGAAAAACTGTTTTTT.

This clone has only one observation. The chain employs TRBV4-1 and TRBJ2-3; 8 nucleotides line up with TRBD1. Per the germline V gene, CDR1 is MGHRA and CDR2 is YSYEKL. With V trimmed by 5 bases and J by 0 bases, 4 bases remained unmatched. This CDR3 has 15 residues. CDR3 loop: CASSARTGSTDTQYF. CDR3 nucleotides: TGCGCCAGCAGCGCCCGGACAGGGAGCACAGATACGCAGTATTTT.

This chain connects TRBV10-1 to TRBJ1-6; TRBD1 agrees at 11 bases. The CDR3 extends over 21 amino acids. The germline gives CDR1 WNHNN, CDR2 SYGVQD (reference sequence). V dropped 2 bases and J dropped 0; count of bases not matched to a gene: 12. Here the CDR3 reads CASSEPNRDRGKSSYNSPLHF. The CDR3 DNA reads TGCGCCAGCAGTGAGCCAAACCGGGACAGGGGGAAGAGCTCCTATAATTCACCCCTCCACTTT.

This chain links TRBV7-8 with TRBJ1-1, with 8 bases identical to TRBD1. V was clipped by 0 bases and J by 13 bases; unmatched bases: 7. CDR3 size: 13 residues. Looked up from germline, CDR1 is SGHVS and CDR2 is FQNEAQ. The CDR3, as DNA: TGTGCCAGCAGCTTAGCCGGGACAGGACTCTTTTTCTTT. This gives the protein CASSLAGTGLFFF.

The rearrangement links TRBV6-6 to TRBJ1-1; 11 positions match TRBD1. Unmatched junction bases numbered 10, after V lost 6 bases and J lost 7 bases. CDR1 is MNHNY and CDR2 is SVGAGI in the germline V gene (reference sequence). The length of the CDR3 is 15 residues. This CDR3 reads CASRSRDRGKSEAFF. The CDR3 nucleotides are TGTGCCAGCAGAAGCCGGGACAGGGGGAAGAGTGAAGCTTTCTTT.

This chain links TRBV5-1 with TRBJ1-1; perhaps TRBD1 as D (6 bases). Germline lookup yields CDR1 SGHRS and CDR2 YFSETQ. The CDR3 contains 15 residues. V was shortened by 0 bases and J by 5 bases, with 14 bases between the two germline ends. CDR3: CASSLVRGGRTEAFF. The CDR3 bases are TGCGCCAGCAGCTTGGTTCGTGGGGGCCGGACTGAAGCTTTCTTT.

As to this clone: Other DNA sequences of this sample code for an identical CDR3. V and J are TRBV4-1 and TRBJ2-2; D is possibly TRBD1 (5 bases). Germline V lookup: CDR1 MGHRA, CDR2 YSYEKL. Trimming shortened V by 4 bases and J by 7 bases, and 16 bases separated the two germline ends. The CDR3 is 15 amino acids. CDR3 DNA sequence: TGCGCCAGCAGCCCGCGGACAACCCGTGTCGGGGAGCTGTTTTTT. This sequence encodes CASSPRTTRVGELFF.

This sequence joins TRBV14 and TRBJ2-3; D is possibly TRBD1 (6 bases). There are 13 residues in the CDR3. The V end was cut by 5 bases, the J end by 3 bases, with 9 bases between. The germline V gene has CDR1 SGHDN and CDR2 FVKESK. Here the CDR3 reads CASSGQLTDTQYF. The CDR3 DNA sequence: TGTGCCAGCAGCGGACAGTTGACAGATACGCAGTATTTT.

The chain has TRBV27 and TRBJ2-5; 9 bases match TRBD2. V was clipped by 5 bases and J by 5 bases; unmatched bases: 9. Germline V gene lookup returns CDR1 MNHEY and CDR2 SMNVEV (reference sequence). The CDR3 is made up of 15 amino acids. CDR3 sequence: CASSLTSGRGETQYF. The CDR3, as DNA: TGTGCCAGCAGTCTAACTAGCGGGCGTGGGGAGACCCAGTACTTC.

The rearrangement links TRBV12-3 or TRBV12-4 to TRBJ2-2; tentative D call: TRBD2 (5 bases). The CDR3 consists of 13 residues. Trimming removed 7 bases at V and 5 bases at J, with 11 bases between. CDR3 amino acids: CASTRGRTGELFF. As DNA, the CDR3 is TGTGCCAGCACCCGGGGAAGAACCGGGGAGCTGTTTTTT.

This chain links TRBV28 with TRBJ1-5, with a possible D match to TRBD1 (5 bases). Deletions cut 7 bases from V and 0 bases from J, with 13 bases between. Germline values: CDR1 MDHEN, CDR2 SYDVKM. This CDR3 region has 15 residues. The CDR3 DNA follows: TGTGCCAGCATTGGGGGGTCGTATAGCAATCAGCCCCAGCATTTT. Translating it yields CASIGGSYSNQPQHF.

V usage is TRBV19 and J usage is TRBJ1-5; D might be TRBD1 (5 bases). Germline-derived CDR1 and CDR2 are LNHDA and SQIVND (reference sequence). The CDR3 has 15 residues. V was pared by 5 bases and J by 7 bases, with 18 bases between. CDR3 coding DNA: TGTGCCAGTAGTCTTTCTTTCAGGGTAGCCCAGCCCCAGCATTTT. Its protein product is CASSLSFRVAQPQHF.

This chain connects TRBV18 to TRBJ1-5, with D tentatively TRBD1 (6 bases). CDR1 and CDR2 (germline): KGHSH, LQKENI. CDR3 length: 13 residues. V lost 3 bases to trimming and J lost 5 bases, with 8 bases between them. CDR3 DNA: TGTGCCAGCTCACCGGCAGGGGATCAGCCCCAGCATTTT. Translation gives CASSPAGDQPQHF. The full variable domain, rest sourced from reference TRBV18 and TRBJ1-5, is NAGVMQNPRHLVRRRGQEARLRCSPMKGHSHVYWYRQLPEEGLKFMVYLQKENIIDESGMPKERFSAEFPKEGPSILRIQQVVRGDSAAYFCASSPAGDQPQHFGDGTRLSIL.